Presented here are 25 T cell receptor beta chains from one specimen sequenced in a study of T cell responses to AZD1222 COVID-19 vaccine. Measured with immunoSEQ multiplex PCR; TCRdb has only the in-frame clones, and not every one. The sample carries about 120,000 clones, 70% to 90% recorded once. The sample in question was peripheral blood, obtained 28 days after the second AZD1222 dose. The receptors were gathered from an adult who received the AZD1222 COVID-19 vaccine.

The chain couples TRBV11-1 to TRBJ1-2; a possible D gene is TRBD1 (5 bases). CDR1 is SGHAT, CDR2 FQDESV, per germline (reference sequence). This CDR3 spans 12 amino acids. V was trimmed by 5 bases and J by 5 bases, leaving 9 bases between them. Written as DNA, the CDR3 is TGTGCCAGCAGCGGGACTGGGTATGGCTACACCTTC. This encodes CASSGTGYGYTF.

The gene calls are TRBV15 and TRBJ2-1; D gene ambiguous. This CDR3 contains 12 residues. Germline loops: CDR1 LNHNV, CDR2 YYDKDF (reference sequence). Trimming removed 3 bases from V and 4 bases from J, with 4 bases in between. This CDR3 reads CATSRGYNEQFF. CDR3 bases: TGTGCCACCAGCAGGGGGTACAATGAGCAGTTCTTC.

The CDR3 protein is CASSSTVTGANVLTF. The CDR3 nucleotides are TGTGCCAGCAGCTCGACAGTGACTGGGGCCAACGTCCTGACTTTC. The V and J genes are TRBV7-3 and TRBJ2-6, with D possibly TRBD1 on 5 matching bases. The CDR3 is 15 amino acids. CDR1 and CDR2 from the germline V gene are SGHTA and FQGTGA. V dropped 4 bases and J dropped 2 bases, with 9 bases sitting between them.

The CDR3 DNA sequence: TGTGCCAGCAGCTTAAAAGGTGTAAGCAACACCGGGGAGCTGTTTTTT. Encoded protein: CASSLKGVSNTGELFF. This chain joins TRBV7-3 and TRBJ2-2; no reliable D call. This CDR3 has 16 residues. The V and J ends lost 1 base and 2 bases respectively, with 11 bases between them. The germline V gene encodes CDR1 SGHTA and CDR2 FQGTGA.

The chain combines TRBV2 with TRBJ1-4; D remains ambiguous. Germline V gene sequence: CDR1 SNHLY, CDR2 FYNNEI. There are 11 residues in the CDR3. V dropped 6 bases and J dropped 8 bases, with 7 bases sitting between them. CDR3: CASSPREKLFF. CDR3 nucleotide sequence: TGTGCCAGCAGCCCACGGGAAAAACTGTTTTTT.

The rearrangement uses TRBV28 and TRBJ1-1; D might be TRBD1 (5 bases). This CDR3 has 14 residues. V dropped 7 bases and J dropped 0 bases, with 12 bases sitting between them. Germline V gene lookup returns CDR1 MDHEN and CDR2 SYDVKM. In DNA, the CDR3 is TGTGCCAGCATGACCGGGACGGTGAACACTGAAGCTTTCTTT. Protein sequence: CASMTGTVNTEAFF.

The chain has TRBV27 and TRBJ1-2; possibly TRBD1 for D (6 bases). The length of the CDR3 is 15 residues. Trimming stripped 3 bases from V and 2 bases from J, with 13 bases between. CDR1 and CDR2 (germline): MNHEY, SMNVEV (reference sequence). The CDR3: CASSFSGGLNYGYTF. In DNA, the CDR3 is TGTGCCAGCAGTTTTTCGGGGGGGCTAAACTATGGCTACACCTTC.

The rearrangement uses TRBV12-3 or TRBV12-4 and TRBJ2-1; D is unresolved. V gave up 6 bases and J gave up 8 bases, with 11 bases separating them. This CDR3 spans 12 amino acids. CDR3 in DNA: TGTGCCAGCAGCCCATACCTTGATGAGCAGTTCTTC. Translating gives CASSPYLDEQFF.

V and J are TRBV4-3 and TRBJ1-4; D is unclear. Germline assignment: CDR1 LGHNA and CDR2 YSLEER. The CDR3 length is 15 residues. Trimming took off 0 bases at V and 4 bases at J, with 9 bases between the two ends. In DNA, the CDR3 is TGCGCCAGCAGCCAAGATACCCTTATTAATGAAAAACTGTTTTTT. It specifies CASSQDTLINEKLFF.

This chain uses TRBV30 with TRBJ1-1, with D perhaps TRBD1 (6 bases). The CDR3 extends over 12 amino acids. V lost 1 base, J lost 11 bases, and 14 bases lay in between. Germline CDR1 reads GTSNPN; CDR2 reads SVGIG (reference sequence). CDR3 region: CAWSENRAVAFF. The CDR3 DNA is TGTGCCTGGAGTGAAAACAGGGCTGTCGCTTTCTTT.

The chain recombines TRBV5-1 with TRBJ2-1; tentative D call: TRBD1 (5 bases). The V and J ends lost 2 bases and 6 bases respectively, with 15 bases between them. The CDR3 spans 15 residues. Germline CDR1 reads SGHRS; CDR2 reads YFSETQ. CDR3 bases: TGCGCCAGCAGCTTAGAGGCAGGGTACCCCAATGAGCAGTTCTTC. Residues: CASSLEAGYPNEQFF. Full variable domain (outside the CDR3, taken from reference TRBV5-1 and TRBJ2-1): KAGVTQTPRYLIKTRGQQVTLSCSPISGHRSVSWYQQTPGQGLQFLFEYFSETQRNKGNFPGRFSGRQFSNSRSEMNVSTLELGDSALYLCASSLEAGYPNEQFFGPGTRLTVL.

This chain uses TRBV28 with TRBJ2-3, with 11 positions matching TRBD1. The germline V gene has CDR1 MDHEN and CDR2 SYDVKM. This CDR3 is 16 amino acids long. Trimming at V came to 2 bases and at J to 3 bases, leaving 4 bases not matched to a gene. The CDR3 spells CASSLLGQGATDTQYF. DNA for the CDR3: TGTGCCAGCAGTTTACTAGGACAGGGGGCGACAGATACGCAGTATTTT.

This clone has only one observation. The chain uses TRBV4-2 and TRBJ1-5; 10 bases line up with TRBD1. Germline assignment: CDR1 LGHNA and CDR2 YNFKEQ. Trimming at V came to 0 bases and at J to 4 bases, leaving 6 bases not matched to a gene. This CDR3 comprises 17 residues. The CDR3 reads CASSQDQRGQGNQPQHF. In DNA, the CDR3 is TGTGCCAGCAGCCAAGATCAGAGGGGACAGGGGAATCAGCCCCAGCATTTT.

This clone was detected only once. This chain links TRBV5-5 with TRBJ1-1; D gene uncertain. The CDR3 loop spans 13 amino acids. CDR1 and CDR2 (germline): SGHKS, YYEKEE (reference sequence). V dropped 0 bases and J dropped 4 bases, with 7 bases sitting between them. The CDR3 loop is CASSLVRRTEAFF. In nucleotides, the CDR3 is TGTGCCAGCAGCTTGGTTAGGCGCACTGAAGCTTTCTTT.

This clone showed up just a few times. CDR3 sequence (DNA): TGTGCCAGCAGTGAAGCAGAACAAGAGACCCAGTACTTC. Protein sequence: CASSEAEQETQYF. The J gene is TRBJ2-5, the V gene TRBV2; D not resolved. CDR3 length equals 13 residues. With 0 bases removed from V and 2 bases from J, the gap between germline ends came to 4 bases. Germline V gene lookup returns CDR1 SNHLY and CDR2 FYNNEI. Looking up the rest from reference TRBV2 and TRBJ2-5 gives the full variable domain: EPEVTQTPSHQVTQMGQEVILRCVPISNHLYFYWYRQILGQKVEFLVSFYNNEISEKSEIFDDQFSVERPDGSNFTLKIRSTKLEDSAMYFCASSEAEQETQYFGPGTRLLVL.

The CDR3 DNA reads as TGTGCCAGCTCTCCCAGTCAAGCGCGTGGAAACACCATATATTTT. The encoded protein is CASSPSQARGNTIYF. The chain employs TRBV18 and TRBJ1-3; D is unresolved. This CDR3 region has 15 residues. Germline CDR1 KGHSH, CDR2 LQKENI. Trimming removed 6 bases from V and 3 bases from J, with 15 bases in between.

The gene calls are TRBV20-1 and TRBJ1-1; no clear D gene. Germline CDR1 and CDR2: DFQATT and SNEGSKA (reference sequence). The CDR3 is made up of 13 amino acids. With 3 bases removed from V and 1 base from J, the gap between germline ends came to 9 bases. CDR3 sequence reads: CSASPLRNTEAFF. The CDR3 nucleotides are TGCAGTGCTAGTCCCCTCAGGAACACTGAAGCTTTCTTT.

The chain uses TRBV6-2 or TRBV6-3 and TRBJ2-7; D is tentatively TRBD1 or TRBD2 (5 bases each). This CDR3 is 14 amino acids long. The ends were cut back, 5 bases at V and 2 bases at J, with 13 bases in the middle. Germline V gives CDR1 MNHEY, CDR2 SVGEGT. The DNA for the CDR3 is TGTGCCAGCAGTAGGGACCCGGAAACCTACGAGCAGTACTTC. It codes for CASSRDPETYEQYF.

V gene TRBV30 combines with J gene TRBJ1-4, with D unclear. Germline V lookup: CDR1 GTSNPN, CDR2 SVGIG (reference sequence). This CDR3 region has 14 residues. V lost 0 bases to trimming and J lost 7 bases, with 12 bases between them. In DNA form, the CDR3 reads TGTGCCTGGAGTGTACTTCAAGGAGGTGAAAAACTGTTTTTT. As protein: CAWSVLQGGEKLFF.

The genes are TRBV5-6 and TRBJ2-6; maybe TRBD2 (5 bases). This CDR3 region has 15 residues. Germline V gene data show CDR1 as SGHDT and CDR2 as YYEEEE. V shed 4 bases and J shed 0 bases, with 8 bases lying between them. CDR3 coding DNA: TGTGCCAGCAGCCGCGGGTACTCTGGGGCCAACGTCCTGACTTTC. This gives the protein CASSRGYSGANVLTF.

The chain recombines TRBV19 with TRBJ1-2; tentative D call: TRBD1 (5 bases). Between the trimmed V and J ends, which lost 8 bases and 4 bases, there was a span of 17 bases. This CDR3 has 14 residues. CDR1 is LNHDA and CDR2 is SQIVND in the germline V gene (reference sequence). The CDR3 region is CASGVTGGSYGYTF. The DNA for the CDR3 is TGTGCCAGTGGAGTCACAGGCGGGAGCTATGGCTACACCTTC.

V gene TRBV10-3 combines with J gene TRBJ2-7, with no clear D. This CDR3 comprises 13 residues. Trimming took 0 bases from V and 6 from J, leaving 9 bases between them. Germline CDR1 reads ENHRY; CDR2 reads SYGVKD. In DNA, the CDR3 is TGTGCCATCAGTGAGTCGGTTTCGCCCGAGCAGTACTTC. Amino acids: CAISESVSPEQYF.

V is TRBV19 and J is TRBJ1-5; D uncertain. Germline V gives CDR1 LNHDA, CDR2 SQIVND (reference sequence). The CDR3 runs 16 residues. V gave up 6 bases and J gave up 1 base, with 16 bases separating them. In DNA, the CDR3 is TGTGCCAGTAGCCAGAGACCAAGTGGAAGCAATCAGCCCCAGCATTTT. Translation gives CASSQRPSGSNQPQHF.

J is TRBJ2-1 and V is TRBV5-1; unclear D gene. CDR3 size: 15 residues. Germline CDR1 SGHRS, CDR2 YFSETQ. The ends were cut back, 0 bases at V and 0 bases at J, with 7 bases in the middle. CDR3: CASSLVSPSYNEQFF. The CDR3 DNA reads TGCGCCAGCAGCTTGGTGTCTCCCTCCTACAATGAGCAGTTCTTC.

This clone has a handful of counts. The chain employs TRBV11-2 and TRBJ1-1; no definite D call. The CDR3 has 13 amino acids. V was trimmed by 2 bases and J by 4 bases, leaving 8 bases between them. The V gene's germline CDR1 is SGHAT and CDR2 FQNNGV. DNA of the CDR3: TGTGCCAGCAGCTTAACGGCTACCACTGAAGCTTTCTTT. This codes for CASSLTATTEAFF.